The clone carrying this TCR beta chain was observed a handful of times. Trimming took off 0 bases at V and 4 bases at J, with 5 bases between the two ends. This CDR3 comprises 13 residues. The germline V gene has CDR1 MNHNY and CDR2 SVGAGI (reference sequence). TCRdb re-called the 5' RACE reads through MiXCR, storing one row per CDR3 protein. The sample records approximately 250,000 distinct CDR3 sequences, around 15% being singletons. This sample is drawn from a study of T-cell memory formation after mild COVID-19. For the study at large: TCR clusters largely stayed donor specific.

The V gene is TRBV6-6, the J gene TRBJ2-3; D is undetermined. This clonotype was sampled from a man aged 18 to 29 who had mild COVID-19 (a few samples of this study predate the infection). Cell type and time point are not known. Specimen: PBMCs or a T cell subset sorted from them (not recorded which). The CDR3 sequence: CASSYSLADTQYF. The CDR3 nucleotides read TGTGCCAGCAGTTACTCTTTGGCAGATACGCAGTATTTT.